This T cell receptor (beta chain) was identified in a study of tissue T cells after allogeneic stem cell transplantation. Only in-frame clones appear in the TCRdb table, and some are missing; sequencing was by immunoSEQ multiplex PCR. The data contain about 22,000 clones, over 60% of them seen just once; the ten biggest clones take up less than 0.8%. General study points: Alloreactivity or antigen specificity of tissue TCRs was not determined; some clones might be host cells. Anatomically similar tissues had similar TCR repertoires within each patient. Shared clones across patients were few; motif clustering revealed tissue-specific shared signatures.

Remarks on this clone: The antigen is not known. The germline and genes are mouse ones.

The sequenced material came from spleen. This clonotype was sampled from a female BALB/c mouse in good health. Strain haplotype (MHC): H2-d.

This CDR3 reads CASSQHREGQNTLYF. CDR3 DNA (partial): TGTGCCAGCAGCCAACACCGGGAAGGTCAAAACACCTTGTAC. The rearrangement links TRBV5 to TRBJ2-4; no definite D call. The CDR3 end lies 1 residue beyond the end of the read and is filled in from the germline J gene. V was trimmed by 2 bases and J by 1 base, leaving 10 bases between them. The CDR3 runs to 15 residues. Germline CDR1 and CDR2: LGHNA and YNLKQL (reference sequence).